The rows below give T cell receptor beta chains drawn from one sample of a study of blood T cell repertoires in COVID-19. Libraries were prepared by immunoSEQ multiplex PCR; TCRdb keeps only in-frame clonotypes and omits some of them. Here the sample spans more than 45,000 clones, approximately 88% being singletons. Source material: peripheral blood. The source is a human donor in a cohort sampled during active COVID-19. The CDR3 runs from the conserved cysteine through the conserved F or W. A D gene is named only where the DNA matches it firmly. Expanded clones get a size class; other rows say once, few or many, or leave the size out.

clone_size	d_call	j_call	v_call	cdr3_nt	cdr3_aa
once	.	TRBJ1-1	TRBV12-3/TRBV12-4	TGTGCCAGCAGGTGGGGACAACACACTGAAGCTTTCTTT	CASRWGQHTEAFF
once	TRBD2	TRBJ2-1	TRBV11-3	TGTGCCAGCGGCGGACTAGCGGGACAGGGGCAGTTCTTC	CASGGLAGQGQFF
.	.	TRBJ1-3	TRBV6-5	TGTGCCAGCAGTTACGGGCAGACTGGAAACACCATATATTTT	CASSYGQTGNTIYF
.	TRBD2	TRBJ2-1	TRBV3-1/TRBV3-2	TGTGCCAGCAGCCAAGCGAGTAGCGGGGCAGATGAGCAGTTCTTC	CASSQASSGADEQFF
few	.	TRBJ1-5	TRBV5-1	TGCGCCAGCAGCTCAGGGGACCCCAATCAGCCCCAGCATTTT	CASSSGDPNQPQHF
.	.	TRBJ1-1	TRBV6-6	TGTGCCAGCAGATTAGGAGAGAACACTGAAGCTTTCTTT	CASRLGENTEAFF
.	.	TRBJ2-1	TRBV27	TGTGCCAGCAGTTGGAGGTCGGGGAATGAGCAGTTCTTC	CASSWRSGNEQFF
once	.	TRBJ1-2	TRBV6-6	TGTGCCAGCAGTCCGCCGACAGGATCGGTTGGCTACACCTTC	CASSPPTGSVGYTF
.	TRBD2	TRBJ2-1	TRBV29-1	TGCAGCGTTGGGGGCGGGACTAGCGCTAACAATGAGCAGTTCTTC	CSVGGGTSANNEQFF
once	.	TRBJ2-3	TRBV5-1	TGCGCCAGCAGCTTGTACAGCGGCAGCACAGATACGCAGTATTTT	CASSLYSGSTDTQYF
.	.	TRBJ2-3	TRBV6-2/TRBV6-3	TGTGCCAGCAGTTACTCGGGGGGAGCGACGGATACGCAGTATTTT	CASSYSGGATDTQYF